These 24 T cell receptor beta chains came from one sample sequenced in a study of cytomegalovirus exposure and HLA in healthy donors. The PCR had 60 Vbeta and 13 Jbeta primers. Data came from immunoSEQ multiplex PCR; TCRdb stores just in-frame clones and leaves some out. The sample carries 130,000 or so clones, roughly 78% recorded once. The sequenced material came from PBMCs. Receptors were obtained from a man aged 18 to 29 in good health and CMV-seropositive.

This clone has more than one count but fewer than ten. The chain recombines TRBV27 with TRBJ2-5; 11 positions agree with TRBD2. V gave up 2 bases and J gave up 0 bases; unmatched junction bases: 8. The CDR3 is made up of 18 amino acids. CDR1 is MNHEY, CDR2 SMNVEV, per germline (reference sequence). The CDR3 sequence: CASSLRSRLAGNQETQYF. Here the CDR3 DNA reads TGTGCCAGCAGTTTAAGATCCCGACTAGCGGGAAACCAAGAGACCCAGTACTTC.

The chain carries TRBV6-6 and TRBJ2-3; 7 nucleotides line up with TRBD2. The V and J ends lost 7 bases and 5 bases, in that order; junction bases with no gene match: 9. Germline V CDR1 and CDR2: MNHNY, SVGAGI (reference sequence). The CDR3 spans 14 residues. The CDR3 loop is CASTRLALVDTQYF. DNA for the CDR3: TGTGCCAGCACCCGACTAGCACTCGTAGATACGCAGTATTTT.

The chain is built from TRBV6-1 and TRBJ1-2; the match to TRBD1 covers 7 bases. The CDR3 totals 19 residues. Trimming cost V 4 bases and J 6 bases; bases outside gene matches: 23. CDR1 MNHNS and CDR2 SASEGT come from the germline V gene. The CDR3 loop reads CASSGGDRFSTGESDGYTF. DNA of the CDR3: TGTGCCAGCAGTGGAGGCGACCGTTTCTCAACAGGGGAATCGGATGGCTACACCTTC.

The chain employs TRBV7-9 and TRBJ2-1, with 11 positions matching TRBD2. There are 15 residues in the CDR3. CDR1 is SEHNR and CDR2 is FQNEAQ in the germline V gene (reference sequence). Germline trimming cut 7 bases from V and 5 bases from J; bases unmatched to any gene: 7. The chain's CDR3 is CASTELAGGNNEQFF. The CDR3 DNA reads as TGTGCCAGCACCGAATTAGCGGGAGGGAACAATGAGCAGTTCTTC.

The chain uses TRBV6-5 and TRBJ1-1; D is undetermined. Trimming took 5 bases from V and 8 from J, leaving 9 bases between them. Germline V gene sequence: CDR1 MNHEY, CDR2 SVGAGI. The CDR3 has 11 amino acids. The CDR3 protein is CASSHGVEAFF. CDR3 in DNA: TGTGCCAGCAGTCACGGAGTGGAAGCTTTCTTT.

This clone was seen only a few times. The chain joins TRBV27 to TRBJ2-2, with 10 positions matching TRBD1. J lost 5 bases, V lost 6 bases, and 6 bases had no gene match. CDR1 is MNHEY and CDR2 is SMNVEV in the germline V gene (reference sequence). The CDR3 contains 15 residues. CDR3 sequence reads: CASRIGTGVTGELFF. The CDR3, as DNA: TGTGCCAGCAGGATCGGGACAGGGGTTACCGGGGAGCTGTTTTTT.

This clone has just a few counts. The genes are TRBV7-9 and TRBJ2-5, with TRBD2 matching 15 bases. CDR3 length equals 15 residues. Germline V gene sequence: CDR1 SEHNR, CDR2 FQNEAQ (reference sequence). J was trimmed by 5 bases and V by 5 bases; bases with no gene match: 3. CDR3 region: CASSPGTSGRETQYF. DNA of the CDR3: TGTGCCAGCAGCCCCGGGACTAGCGGGAGGGAGACCCAGTACTTC.

The chain links TRBV2 to TRBJ1-5; 12 bases agree with TRBD1. V shed 9 bases, J shed 6 bases, and the junction held 6 bases outside the gene matches. The CDR3 extends over 14 amino acids. CDR1 is SNHLY, CDR2 FYNNEI, per germline. The CDR3 region is CASRDRGRVQPQHF. Written as DNA, the CDR3 is TGTGCCAGTAGGGACAGGGGGCGCGTTCAGCCCCAGCATTTT.

This chain uses TRBV2 with TRBJ2-1; the match to TRBD2 covers 12 bases. The CDR3 covers 14 residues. The germline gives CDR1 SNHLY, CDR2 FYNNEI. The V gene end was trimmed by 7 bases and the J gene end by 9 bases; junction bases not matched to a gene: 7. CDR3 nucleotide sequence: TGTGCCAGCACCTTGACTAGCGGGAGTGGTGAGCAGTTCTTC. Translation gives CASTLTSGSGEQFF.

The chain couples TRBV28 to TRBJ1-5, with 7 positions matching TRBD1. CDR3 length equals 14 residues. Trimming took 7 bases from V and 7 from J; bases not matched to a gene: 10. Germline-derived CDR1 and CDR2 are MDHEN and SYDVKM. CDR3 in amino acids: CASTRDRVGQPQHF. The CDR3, as DNA: TGTGCCAGCACCCGAGACAGGGTAGGGCAGCCCCAGCATTTT.

This chain links TRBV7-6 with TRBJ2-1, with D perhaps TRBD1 (6 bases). The CDR3 totals 17 residues. V lost 1 base, J lost 3 bases, and 16 bases lay in between. Looked up from germline, CDR1 is SGHVS and CDR2 is FNYEAQ. The CDR3 loop reads CASSLVVDSENYNEQFF. DNA of the CDR3: TGTGCCAGCAGCTTAGTTGTGGACAGTGAGAACTACAATGAGCAGTTCTTC.

V gene TRBV5-4 combines with J gene TRBJ2-7; D may be TRBD2 (6 bases). Germline assignment: CDR1 SGHNT and CDR2 YYREEE (reference sequence). This CDR3 is built from 15 residues. Deletions cut 0 bases from V and 5 bases from J, with 15 bases between. The CDR3 sequence is CASSLAGGRSDEQYF. The CDR3 DNA sequence: TGTGCCAGCAGCTTGGCCGGGGGACGTTCTGACGAGCAGTACTTC.

This clone was seen once. The rearrangement links TRBV7-8 to TRBJ2-2, with D tentatively TRBD2 (5 bases). CDR1 SGHVS and CDR2 FQNEAQ come from the germline V gene. Trimming shortened V by 7 bases and J by 7 bases, and 19 bases separated the two germline ends. CDR3 length: 15 amino acids. As DNA, the CDR3 is TGTGCCAGCAACCTTAAGGTGTTAGGAGGCGGGGAGCTGTTTTTT. This sequence encodes CASNLKVLGGGELFF.

J is TRBJ2-7 and V is TRBV28, with TRBD2 matching over 7 bases. This CDR3 has 14 amino acids. Germline-derived CDR1 and CDR2 are MDHEN and SYDVKM. After removal of 8 bases from V and 1 base from J, the junction contained 8 bases not matched to a gene. Here the CDR3 reads CASPRDGGSYEQYF. CDR3 nucleotides: TGTGCCAGCCCCCGGGACGGGGGGTCCTACGAGCAGTACTTC.

The rearrangement joins TRBV27 to TRBJ1-1; 10 positions agree with TRBD1. The CDR3 runs 14 residues. CDR1 is MNHEY, CDR2 SMNVEV, per germline (reference sequence). Losses at the gene ends were 6 bases for V and 5 bases for J; bases not matched to a gene: 6. The CDR3 loop is CASSPGQGFTEAFF. The DNA for the CDR3 is TGTGCCAGCAGCCCGGGACAGGGGTTTACTGAAGCTTTCTTT.

This rearrangement joins TRBV19 to TRBJ2-3; maybe TRBD2 (6 bases). Germline V gene data show CDR1 as LNHDA and CDR2 as SQIVND (reference sequence). The V gene lost 11 bases and the J gene lost 0 bases, with 12 bases spanning the gap. The CDR3 consists of 13 residues. In DNA form, the CDR3 reads TGTGCCTACTTTCGGGGGAGCACAGATACGCAGTATTTT. Residues: CAYFRGSTDTQYF.

The rearrangement uses TRBV27 and TRBJ2-7, with unresolved D. The CDR3 has 14 residues. Germline CDR1 MNHEY, CDR2 SMNVEV (reference sequence). Trimming shortened V by 0 bases and J by 0 bases, and 6 bases separated the two germline ends. In nucleotides, the CDR3 is TGTGCCAGCAGTTTATCTACAGACTCCTACGAGCAGTACTTC. Translating gives CASSLSTDSYEQYF.

The chain uses TRBV19 and TRBJ1-2; the match to TRBD1 covers 7 bases. The junction had 7 bases not matched to a gene; V was cut back by 6 bases and J by 0 bases. CDR1 and CDR2 (germline): LNHDA, SQIVND (reference sequence). The CDR3 has 15 amino acids. CDR3 sequence: CASSVQGRTNYGYTF. The CDR3, as DNA: TGTGCCAGTAGCGTACAGGGGAGGACTAACTATGGCTACACCTTC.

This sequence joins TRBV28 and TRBJ2-1; 10 bases map to TRBD2. There are 13 residues in the CDR3. V gave up 7 bases and J gave up 9 bases; unmatched junction bases: 6. The germline V gene has CDR1 MDHEN and CDR2 SYDVKM. Written as DNA, the CDR3 is TGTGCCAGCAAGCTAGCGGGAGATAGTGAGCAGTTCTTC. Its protein product is CASKLAGDSEQFF.

The chain has TRBV28 and TRBJ1-1; D not resolved. The length of the CDR3 is 15 residues. CDR1 is MDHEN, CDR2 SYDVKM, per germline. Trimming cost V 3 bases and J 4 bases, with 15 bases left between them. CDR3 in DNA: TGTGCCAGCAGTTTCCCAGGAGAGGGCCCCACTGAAGCTTTCTTT. Protein sequence: CASSFPGEGPTEAFF. Based on the CDR3 plus reference TRBV28 and TRBJ1-1, the full variable domain is DVKVTQSSRYLVKRTGEKVFLECVQDMDHENMFWYRQDPGLGLRLIYFSYDVKMKEKGDIPEGYSVSREKKERFSLILESASTNQTSMYLCASSFPGEGPTEAFFGQGTRLTVV.

The chain uses TRBV29-1 and TRBJ1-3; TRBD1 agrees at 9 bases. The CDR3 runs to 15 residues. With V trimmed by 6 bases and J by 4 bases, 10 bases remained unmatched. Germline V gene lookup returns CDR1 SQVTM and CDR2 ANQGSEA. This CDR3 reads CSVESGTGSGNTIYF. The CDR3 coding sequence is TGCAGCGTGGAGTCCGGGACAGGGTCCGGAAACACCATATATTTT.

The chain links TRBV28 to TRBJ2-5; D ambiguous. This CDR3 is built from 14 residues. Germline CDR1 is MDHEN and CDR2 is SYDVKM. Trimming pared 5 bases from V and 5 bases from J, leaving 15 bases between. The CDR3 DNA reads as TGTGCCAGCAGTCCCTTCCTAGTACGGGAGACCCAGTACTTC. Encoded protein: CASSPFLVRETQYF.

The gene calls are TRBV14 and TRBJ2-2, with no clear D. CDR3 size: 18 residues. Trimming pared 4 bases from V and 6 bases from J, leaving 24 bases between. The V gene's germline CDR1 is SGHDN and CDR2 FVKESK. CDR3 protein: CASSPLPAAGGSAGELFF. The CDR3 coding sequence is TGTGCCAGCAGCCCACTACCTGCGGCCGGCGGTTCCGCCGGGGAGCTGTTTTTT.

The rearrangement links TRBV5-4 to TRBJ2-7; TRBD2 matches 10 bases. Germline V gene sequence: CDR1 SGHNT, CDR2 YYREEE (reference sequence). The V and J ends lost 3 bases and 2 bases, in that order; junction bases with no gene match: 11. CDR3 length: 17 residues. This CDR3 reads CASSSPYSSGGTYEQYF. The CDR3 DNA follows: TGTGCCAGCAGCTCGCCCTATTCTAGCGGGGGTACCTACGAGCAGTACTTC.